The 28 T cell receptor beta chains reported below all come from one sample, sequenced in a study of control samples from healthy donors and cancer patients. The repertoire was sequenced with immunoSEQ multiplex PCR; TCRdb's copy has only in-frame clones and lacks some. The sample lists 100,000 to 150,000 clones; approximately 92% were seen once. Sequencing was performed on blood. These receptors were collected from a man between 18 and 35 years old in good health.

This clone was found once. The chain is built from TRBV7-9 and TRBJ1-3, with D maybe TRBD1 (5 bases). The CDR3 consists of 15 residues. V was pared by 0 bases and J by 4 bases, with 10 bases between. CDR1 and CDR2 (germline): SEHNR, FQNEAQ (reference sequence). CDR3 sequence: CASSLAPREGNTIYF. The CDR3 DNA follows: TGTGCCAGCAGCTTAGCCCCCAGGGAAGGAAACACCATATATTTT. Variable domain in full (rest from reference TRBV7-9 and TRBJ1-3): DTGVSQNPRHKITKRGQNVTFRCDPISEHNRLYWYRQTLGQGPEFLTYFQNEAQLEKSRLLSDRFSAERPKGSFSTLEIQRTEQGDSAMYLCASSLAPREGNTIYFGEGSWLTVV.

The rearrangement links TRBV6-4 to TRBJ2-1, with TRBD2 identical over 9 bases. The J segment lost 6 bases and the V segment lost 6 bases, leaving 12 bases of the junction unmatched. Germline V lookup: CDR1 MRHNA, CDR2 SNTAGT. This CDR3 has 16 residues. The CDR3 DNA reads TGTGCCAGCAGCGGCAATGTGGGCGGGGGGGCCAATGAGCAGTTCTTC. It is translated as CASSGNVGGGANEQFF.

The chain combines TRBV2 with TRBJ2-7; no definite D call. The CDR3 is 13 residues long. V dropped 1 base and J dropped 7 bases, with 11 bases sitting between them. Germline assignment: CDR1 SNHLY and CDR2 FYNNEI. CDR3 in DNA: TGTGCCAGCAGTGAAGGCGCGGCATATGAGCAGTACTTC. Protein product: CASSEGAAYEQYF.

This chain connects TRBV7-2 to TRBJ1-2, with D perhaps matching TRBD1 (5 bases). CDR1 SGHTA and CDR2 FQGNSA come from the germline V gene. Trimming took off 6 bases at V and 8 bases at J, with 19 bases between the two ends. The CDR3 covers 14 residues. Here the CDR3 reads CASSFRGVLTGYTF. CDR3 coding DNA: TGTGCCAGCAGTTTCAGAGGGGTTTTAACGGGCTACACCTTC.

This chain connects TRBV19 to TRBJ1-2, with TRBD1 identical over 8 bases. CDR1 is LNHDA and CDR2 is SQIVND in the germline V gene (reference sequence). The CDR3 contains 14 residues. The junction had 6 bases not matched to a gene; V was cut back by 6 bases and J by 3 bases. The CDR3 sequence: CASRARGQDYGYTF. The CDR3 DNA reads as TGTGCCAGTAGAGCCAGGGGGCAAGACTATGGCTACACCTTC. Filled out from reference TRBV19 and TRBJ1-2, the complete variable domain reads DGGITQSPKYLFRKEGQNVTLSCEQNLNHDAMYWYRQDPGQGLRLIYYSQIVNDFQKGDIAEGYSVSREKKESFPLTVTSAQKNPTAFYLCASRARGQDYGYTFGSGTRLTVV.

The chain employs TRBV11-2 and TRBJ2-1; 7 nucleotides match TRBD1. V was pared by 1 base and J by 16 bases, with 4 bases of the junction left unmatched. The CDR3 is 11 residues long. Germline V gives CDR1 SGHAT, CDR2 FQNNGV. CDR3 in amino acids: CASSLVGQIFF. The CDR3 bases are TGTGCCAGCAGCTTAGTGGGACAGATATTCTTC.

The gene calls are TRBV7-6 and TRBJ2-1, with 7 bases that match TRBD1. CDR3 length: 16 amino acids. Germline CDR1 reads SGHVS; CDR2 reads FNYEAQ. V lost 5 bases to trimming and J lost 0 bases; unmatched junction nucleotides: 7. This CDR3 reads CASSHWTGSSYNEQFF. DNA of the CDR3: TGTGCCAGCAGCCATTGGACAGGAAGCTCCTACAATGAGCAGTTCTTC.

This sequence joins TRBV7-9 and TRBJ2-5, with D hard to call. The J call is doubtful: the DNA matches TRBJ2-7 better. Per the germline V gene, CDR1 is SEHNR and CDR2 is FQNEAQ (reference sequence). The CDR3 spans 14 residues. The CDR3 DNA sequence: TGTGCCAGCAGCTTAGAGTTCCGGTCCTACGAGCAGTACTTC. Translating gives CASSLEFRSYEQYF.

V and J are TRBV20-1 and TRBJ2-7; D ambiguous. This CDR3 has 11 amino acids. V was shortened by 3 bases and J by 0 bases, with 3 bases between the two germline ends. Germline values: CDR1 DFQATT, CDR2 SNEGSKA (reference sequence). CDR3 DNA sequence: TGCAGTGCTAGGGACTCCTACGAGCAGTACTTC. Its translation is CSARDSYEQYF.

This chain uses TRBV12-3 or TRBV12-4 with TRBJ2-4; TRBD2 is a possible D gene (5 bases). The V and J ends lost 8 bases and 8 bases respectively, with 10 bases between them. The CDR3 spans 11 residues. CDR3 in DNA: TGTGCCAGCTCAGAGGGTCACATTCAGTACTTC. Translating it yields CASSEGHIQYF.

This sequence joins TRBV3-1 (or the pseudogene TRBV3-2) and TRBJ2-5, with no clear D. The CDR3 has 16 amino acids. Germline CDR1 and CDR2: LGHDT and YNNKEL (reference sequence). Deletions cut 2 bases from V and 0 bases from J, with 13 bases between. The CDR3 loop reads CASSQSLERYQETQYF. The CDR3, as DNA: TGTGCCAGCAGCCAATCCCTCGAGAGGTACCAAGAGACCCAGTACTTC.

J is TRBJ2-1 and V is TRBV20-1; D gene ambiguous. The CDR3 loop spans 10 amino acids. V was cut by 6 bases and J by 12 bases, with 12 bases left in between. The germline V gene has CDR1 DFQATT and CDR2 SNEGSKA (reference sequence). This CDR3 reads CSAQNVGQFF. For the CDR3, the DNA is TGCAGTGCCCAAAATGTCGGGCAGTTCTTC.

The genes are TRBV7-2 and TRBJ2-5; D is ambiguous. This CDR3 is 11 amino acids long. The germline V and J ends were trimmed by 5 bases and 6 bases, with 7 bases remaining between them. From germline, CDR1 is SGHTA and CDR2 FQGNSA. The CDR3, as DNA: TGTGCCAGCAGCCCCTCCCAGACCCAGTACTTC. Protein sequence: CASSPSQTQYF.

This chain joins TRBV2 and TRBJ2-7, with D uncertain. Germline-derived CDR1 and CDR2 are SNHLY and FYNNEI. The V gene lost 6 bases and the J gene lost 1 base, with 13 bases spanning the gap. The CDR3 extends over 14 amino acids. CDR3: CASSVGVGSYEQYF. CDR3 bases: TGTGCCAGCAGCGTAGGCGTAGGGTCCTACGAGCAGTACTTC.

The gene calls are TRBV2 and TRBJ2-2, with D maybe TRBD2 (6 bases). Germline V lookup: CDR1 SNHLY, CDR2 FYNNEI. Trimming left V 11 bases short and J 4 bases short, with 11 bases between. This CDR3 has 12 amino acids. CDR3 residues: CAPGLSTGELFF. The DNA of the CDR3 is TGTGCCCCAGGACTATCCACCGGGGAGCTGTTTTTT.

The V call is TRBV9, the J call TRBJ1-1; TRBD1 might be the D (5 bases). The CDR3 covers 14 residues. Germline CDR1 reads SGDLS; CDR2 reads YYNGEE. V was pared by 3 bases and J by 1 base, with 10 bases between. CDR3 sequence (DNA): TGTGCCAGCAGCGCTGGCGGGGGGAACACTGAAGCTTTCTTT. Protein: CASSAGGGNTEAFF.

The V gene is TRBV3-1 (or the pseudogene TRBV3-2), the J gene TRBJ2-1; 13 nucleotides align to TRBD2. V lost 4 bases to trimming and J lost 7 bases; unmatched junction nucleotides: 4. From germline, CDR1 is LGHDT and CDR2 YNNKEL (reference sequence). The CDR3 runs to 15 residues. For the CDR3, the DNA is TGTGCCAGCAGCCGAGGACTAGCGGGGGCAAATGAGCAGTTCTTC. Its translation is CASSRGLAGANEQFF.

This chain joins TRBV15 and TRBJ2-7; a possible D gene is TRBD2 (6 bases). CDR1 and CDR2 (germline): LNHNV, YYDKDF (reference sequence). The V gene lost 5 bases and the J gene lost 3 bases, with 20 bases spanning the gap. The CDR3 consists of 16 residues. The CDR3 DNA reads TGTGCCACCAGCGTCTCCAACATACCGGGGGTCTACGAGCAGTACTTC. This encodes CATSVSNIPGVYEQYF.

This clone was observed a handful of times. This specimen includes other DNA sequences encoding the same CDR3. CDR3 bases: TGTGCCAGCAGCCAAGGGACTAGCGGCCAAGAGACCCAGTACTTC. Encoded protein: CASSQGTSGQETQYF. This rearrangement joins TRBV4-2 to TRBJ2-5; 10 bases are a match to TRBD2. The CDR3 totals 15 residues. V dropped 1 base and J dropped 1; count of bases not matched to a gene: 0. Germline lookup yields CDR1 LGHNA and CDR2 YNFKEQ.

The CDR3 loop is CATSIRLSSGNTIYF. The CDR3 nucleotides are TGTGCCACCAGCATCCGACTGTCCTCTGGAAACACCATATATTTT. The chain uses TRBV15 and TRBJ1-3; unclear D gene. The CDR3 length is 15 residues. Germline CDR1 reads LNHNV; CDR2 reads YYDKDF (reference sequence). Trimming stripped 4 bases from V and 0 bases from J, with 10 bases between.

This sequence joins TRBV6-5 and TRBJ2-7; 7 bases fit TRBD2. The CDR3 contains 15 residues. V lost 0 bases to trimming and J lost 3 bases; unmatched junction nucleotides: 5. Germline V CDR1 and CDR2: MNHEY, SVGAGI. The CDR3 sequence: CASSYSEGGRYEQYF. The CDR3 DNA reads as TGTGCCAGCAGTTACTCGGAGGGAGGGCGCTACGAGCAGTACTTC.

V and J are TRBV4-1 and TRBJ2-1; 10 bases match TRBD2. Looked up from germline, CDR1 is MGHRA and CDR2 is YSYEKL. There are 17 residues in the CDR3. Trimming at V came to 1 base and at J to 8 bases, leaving 11 bases not matched to a gene. Here the CDR3 DNA reads TGCGCCAGCAGCCAAGGTTGGCAGCGGGGGGGCATGGATGAGCAGTTCTTC. As protein: CASSQGWQRGGMDEQFF.

V gene TRBV5-1 combines with J gene TRBJ2-7; TRBD1 agrees at 11 bases. CDR1 and CDR2 from the germline V gene are SGHRS and YFSETQ. Trimming at V came to 6 bases and at J to 4 bases, leaving 6 bases not matched to a gene. This CDR3 is 14 amino acids long. CDR3 protein: CASTPGQGGYEQYF. Written as DNA, the CDR3 is TGCGCCAGCACCCCGGGACAGGGGGGTTACGAGCAGTACTTC.

The rearrangement joins TRBV19 to TRBJ1-2; D not resolved. The V and J ends lost 4 bases and 6 bases respectively, with 9 bases between them. Germline V gene data show CDR1 as LNHDA and CDR2 as SQIVND (reference sequence). The CDR3 loop spans 12 amino acids. The CDR3: CASSTERNGYTF. Here the CDR3 DNA reads TGTGCCAGTAGTACGGAGCGGAATGGCTACACCTTC.

This clone was observed once. The chain recombines TRBV7-9 with TRBJ2-1, with 7 bases identical to TRBD1. Germline V gene lookup returns CDR1 SEHNR and CDR2 FQNEAQ (reference sequence). The CDR3 extends over 14 amino acids. J gave up 12 bases and V 1 base, and 9 bases lay outside the gene matches. Here the CDR3 DNA reads TGTGCCAGCAGCTTAGGTGGACAGGAGATTGTGCAGTTCTTC. Residues: CASSLGGQEIVQFF.

The chain couples TRBV28 to TRBJ2-2; D unclear. Germline values: CDR1 MDHEN, CDR2 SYDVKM. The germline V and J ends were trimmed by 8 bases and 4 bases, with 14 bases remaining between them. This CDR3 comprises 14 residues. The CDR3 bases are TGTGCCAGCTTGGGGATCTTCGGCACCGGGGAGCTGTTTTTT. Its translation is CASLGIFGTGELFF.

This sequence joins TRBV30 and TRBJ1-6; D is unclear. Germline values: CDR1 GTSNPN, CDR2 SVGIG (reference sequence). CDR3 length: 15 amino acids. Trimming pared 1 base from V and 8 bases from J, leaving 15 bases between. The CDR3 DNA follows: TGTGCCTGGAGTGAAAGGACCCTGTCGCATTCACCCCTCCACTTT. Translation: CAWSERTLSHSPLHF.

The chain couples TRBV27 to TRBJ2-7; D remains ambiguous. Germline assignment: CDR1 MNHEY and CDR2 SMNVEV (reference sequence). The V and J ends lost 4 bases and 4 bases respectively, with 8 bases between them. This CDR3 comprises 12 residues. The CDR3 reads CASSSTAYEQYF. The CDR3 DNA is TGTGCCAGCAGTTCGACGGCATACGAGCAGTACTTC.